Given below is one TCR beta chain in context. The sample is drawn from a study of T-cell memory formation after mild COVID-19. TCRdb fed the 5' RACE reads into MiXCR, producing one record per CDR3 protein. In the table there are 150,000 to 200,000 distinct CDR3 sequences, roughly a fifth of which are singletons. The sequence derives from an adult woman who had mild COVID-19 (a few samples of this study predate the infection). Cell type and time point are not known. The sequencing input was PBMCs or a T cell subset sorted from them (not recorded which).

The CDR3 nucleotides are TGTGCCAGCAGCGTATCGGCGGATTCCACCTACGAGCAGTACTTC. Amino acids: CASSVSADSTYEQYF. The chain links TRBV9 to TRBJ2-7; D is ambiguous. V lost 1 base to trimming and J lost 2 bases, with 13 bases between them. This CDR3 comprises 15 residues. Per germline, CDR1 SGDLS and CDR2 YYNGEE.